The 23 T cell receptor beta chains below come from one sample, sequenced in a study of Graves' ophthalmopathy and Graves' hyperthyroidism. TCR beta CDR3 regions were amplified from RNA transcripts. The first-round RT-PCR employed HTBI primers together with the Qiagen OneStep RT-PCR kit. A multiplex PCR was then performed as the second round. One entry per CDR3 protein results from TCRdb running MiXCR on the multiplex PCR reads. Of a few hundred thousand distinct CDR3 sequences detected, just over 15% appear once; the ten largest clones hold roughly 7%. What was sequenced was peripheral blood. These receptors were taken from a woman aged 18-29 years with stable Graves' hyperthyroidism.

The rearrangement links TRBV7-2 to TRBJ2-7; 14 bases are a match to TRBD2. Germline CDR1 and CDR2: SGHTA and FQGNSA. V was clipped by 5 bases and J by 7 bases; unmatched bases: 10. The CDR3 loop spans 16 amino acids. The CDR3 DNA reads as TGTGCCAGCAGCCTATCGACTAGCGGGGGGGCGGGGGAGCAGTACTTC. This gives the protein CASSLSTSGGAGEQYF. The complete variable domain, with remaining parts taken from reference TRBV7-2 and TRBJ2-7, reads GAGVSQSPSNKVTEKGKDVELRCDPISGHTALYWYRQSLGQGLEFLIYFQGNSAPDKSGLPSDRFSAERTGGSVSTLTIQRTQQEDSAVYLCASSLSTSGGAGEQYFGPGTRLTVT.

The chain recombines TRBV7-2 with TRBJ1-1, with TRBD1 matching over 9 bases. The CDR3 sequence is 14 residues long. J gave up 4 bases and V 2 bases, and 2 bases lay outside the gene matches. Looked up from germline, CDR1 is SGHTA and CDR2 is FQGNSA. The CDR3: CASSLSTGGTEAFF. As DNA, the CDR3 is TGTGCCAGCAGCTTATCGACAGGGGGCACTGAAGCTTTCTTT.

This clonotype was detected many times. V and J are TRBV15 and TRBJ1-5; no reliable D call. The germline V gene has CDR1 LNHNV and CDR2 YYDKDF (reference sequence). The CDR3 is 14 residues long. V lost 6 bases and J lost 3, with 12 bases in between. CDR3 region: CATRADDYNQPQHF. CDR3 DNA: TGTGCCACCAGAGCGGACGACTACAATCAGCCCCAGCATTTT.

Only a few counts were recorded for this clonotype. This chain links TRBV4-2 with TRBJ1-1; D is ambiguous. The V end was cut by 0 bases, the J end by 0 bases, with 14 bases between. Germline CDR1 and CDR2: LGHNA and YNFKEQ. The CDR3 extends over 17 amino acids. The CDR3 region has the DNA TGTGCCAGCAGCCAAGAAGTTAGGCAGAGACTGAACACTGAAGCTTTCTTT. Translated, it gives CASSQEVRQRLNTEAFF.

This clonotype was observed once. The rearrangement links TRBV10-1 to TRBJ1-3, with D uncertain. With 3 bases removed from V and 7 bases from J, the gap between germline ends came to 10 bases. The germline CDR1 and CDR2 sequences are WNHNN and SYGVQD (reference sequence). The CDR3 covers 13 residues. The CDR3 DNA is TGCGCCAGCAGTGAAGACTTGACGAACACCATATATTTT. This encodes CASSEDLTNTIYF.

The sample holds many counts of this clonotype. DNA of the CDR3: TGTGCCAGCAGCTGGGACGAGACCCAGTACTTC. The encoded protein is CASSWDETQYF. The chain has TRBV7-2 and TRBJ2-5; possibly TRBD1 or TRBD2 for D (5 bases each). The CDR3 totals 11 residues. The germline gives CDR1 SGHTA, CDR2 FQGNSA. V was pared by 4 bases and J by 5 bases, with 5 bases between.

This clonotype was counted many times. This sequence joins TRBV29-1 and TRBJ2-7, with D possibly TRBD1 on 6 matching bases. CDR3 size: 11 residues. The germline gives CDR1 SQVTM, CDR2 ANQGSEA. Between the trimmed V and J ends, which lost 8 bases and 6 bases, there was a span of 14 bases. The CDR3 DNA reads TGCAGCATCGGGACACCCTTCGAGCAGTACTTC. It encodes CSIGTPFEQYF.

This clonotype was seen many times. The genes are TRBV2 and TRBJ2-7, with D tentatively TRBD2 (6 bases). V was trimmed by 3 bases and J by 2 bases, leaving 14 bases between them. Germline assignment: CDR1 SNHLY and CDR2 FYNNEI. The CDR3 consists of 15 residues. DNA for the CDR3: TGTGCCAGCAGTGAGGGGGGACGCCTCGCCTACGAGCAGTACTTC. This gives the protein CASSEGGRLAYEQYF.

This clonotype was detected many times. The chain couples TRBV27 to TRBJ1-6; D may be TRBD1 (5 bases). In germline, CDR1 is MNHEY, CDR2 SMNVEV (reference sequence). The CDR3 loop spans 17 amino acids. The V end was cut by 8 bases, the J end by 8 bases, with 25 bases between. The DNA of the CDR3 is TGTGCCAGCGCCACGGGGCTCCCTCCCGGGGGTGATTCACCCCTCCACTTT. It codes for CASATGLPPGGDSPLHF.

This clonotype was recorded many times. The chain has TRBV9 and TRBJ1-1; D gene unclear. Germline values: CDR1 SGDLS, CDR2 YYNGEE. V shed 0 bases and J shed 1 base, with 7 bases lying between them. The CDR3 spans 14 residues. The CDR3 here is CASSVGGQNTEAFF. In DNA, the CDR3 is TGTGCCAGCAGCGTAGGTGGGCAGAACACTGAAGCTTTCTTT.

This clonotype has a count of ten or more. The chain couples TRBV20-1 to TRBJ1-5, with a possible D match to TRBD1 (6 bases). The V end was cut by 5 bases, the J end by 2 bases, with 13 bases between. This CDR3 region has 14 residues. Germline CDR1 and CDR2: DFQATT and SNEGSKA (reference sequence). CDR3 residues: CSAVKTGGNQPQHF. In nucleotides, the CDR3 is TGCAGTGCTGTAAAGACAGGAGGCAATCAGCCCCAGCATTTT.

At least ten counts were recorded for this clonotype. At one boundary the junction diverges from the germline segment, which might be a read error. V usage is TRBV7-8 and J usage is TRBJ2-4; perhaps TRBD2 as D (7 bases). CDR1 and CDR2 from the germline V gene are SGHVS and FQNEAQ. This CDR3 has 13 residues. CDR3 nucleotides: TGTGCCAGCAGCTTAGCTGGGAGGGACATTAAGTACTTC. It translates to CASSLAGRDIKYF.

This clonotype came up many times. The chain carries TRBV6-5 and TRBJ2-7; 7 bases align to TRBD1. The germline V gene has CDR1 MNHEY and CDR2 SVGAGI. Unmatched junction bases numbered 7, after V lost 4 bases and J lost 4 bases. The CDR3 consists of 14 residues. As DNA, the CDR3 is TGTGCCAGCAGTTGCTCAGACAGGGCTTACGAGCAGTACTTC. Its translation: CASSCSDRAYEQYF.

This clonotype was seen ten or more times. The rearrangement joins TRBV9 to TRBJ1-1, with a possible D match to TRBD1 (5 bases). Germline assignment: CDR1 SGDLS and CDR2 YYNGEE. Trimming stripped 6 bases from V and 2 bases from J, with 17 bases between. This CDR3 region has 15 residues. CDR3 sequence reads: CASNRGGLINTEAFF. CDR3 DNA: TGTGCCAGCAACCGCGGGGGATTGATAAACACTGAAGCTTTCTTT.

The chain uses TRBV5-1 and TRBJ1-2; D possibly corresponds to TRBD1 (5 bases). Looked up from germline, CDR1 is SGHRS and CDR2 is YFSETQ. Trimming removed 2 bases from V and 6 bases from J, with 11 bases in between. The CDR3 runs 13 residues. The CDR3 nucleotides are TGCGCCAGCAGCTTAGGGGCGGCGGATGGCTACACCTTC. It is translated as CASSLGAADGYTF. Full variable domain (remainder filled in from reference TRBV5-1 and TRBJ1-2): KAGVTQTPRYLIKTRGQQVTLSCSPISGHRSVSWYQQTPGQGLQFLFEYFSETQRNKGNFPGRFSGRQFSNSRSEMNVSTLELGDSALYLCASSLGAADGYTFGSGTRLTVV.

The sample holds many counts of this clonotype. The chain employs TRBV6-1 and TRBJ1-5; a weak D match, TRBD1 (5 bases). Germline V gives CDR1 MNHNS, CDR2 SASEGT. Trimming pared 3 bases from V and 4 bases from J, leaving 10 bases between. The CDR3 consists of 14 residues. The CDR3 loop reads CASSDRDGNQPQHF. Here the CDR3 DNA reads TGTGCCAGCAGTGACAGGGATGGGAATCAGCCCCAGCATTTT.

This clonotype showed up many times. The V and J genes are TRBV7-2 and TRBJ2-5; 7 bases align to TRBD2. This CDR3 has 16 amino acids. The trim removed 4 bases at V and 1 base at J, leaving 9 bases unmatched. The V gene's germline CDR1 is SGHTA and CDR2 FQGNSA. The CDR3 region is CASSSSGGLVQETQYF. CDR3 DNA sequence: TGTGCCAGCAGCTCCTCCGGAGGACTAGTCCAAGAGACCCAGTACTTC.

This clonotype has ten or more counts. The chain joins TRBV6-2 or TRBV6-3 to TRBJ1-5; D remains unclear. This CDR3 contains 13 residues. Germline V gives CDR1 MNHEY, CDR2 SVGEGT. V lost 2 bases, J lost 3 bases, and 5 bases lay in between. CDR3 DNA: TGTGCCAGCAGTTACGAGTCCAATCAGCCCCAGCATTTT. Amino acid sequence: CASSYESNQPQHF.

This clonotype appeared many times. This chain connects TRBV20-1 to TRBJ1-1; D possibly corresponds to TRBD1 (6 bases). Germline lookup yields CDR1 DFQATT and CDR2 SNEGSKA (reference sequence). V lost 1 base and J 4 bases, leaving 16 bases between the germline ends. The CDR3 totals 15 residues. In nucleotides, the CDR3 is TGCAGTGCTAGAGCCCAGGGCCCAGGGGCCACTGAAGCTTTCTTT. It encodes CSARAQGPGATEAFF.

Only a few counts were recorded for this clonotype. The chain employs TRBV11-2 and TRBJ2-3, with 12 positions matching TRBD2. The V segment lost 6 bases and the J segment 6 bases; nucleotides outside the gene matches: 7. In germline, CDR1 is SGHAT, CDR2 FQNNGV. The CDR3 has 15 residues. The CDR3 region is CASRSGLAGRDTQYF. CDR3 bases: TGTGCCAGCAGGTCCGGACTAGCGGGGAGGGATACGCAGTATTTT.

This clonotype has a count of ten or more. The V gene is TRBV4-1, the J gene TRBJ1-2; 7 positions match TRBD1. Germline CDR1 MGHRA, CDR2 YSYEKL. The V gene end was trimmed by 3 bases and the J gene end by 7 bases; junction bases not matched to a gene: 5. The CDR3 has 13 amino acids. The DNA for the CDR3 is TGCGCCAGCAGCCACTCTCAGGGGGGTGGCTACACCTTC. Protein product: CASSHSQGGGYTF.

This clonotype was found a few times. The J gene is TRBJ1-5, the V gene TRBV18; D is perhaps TRBD1 (5 bases). Germline V gene data show CDR1 as KGHSH and CDR2 as LQKENI. Trimming took 6 bases from V and 3 from J, leaving 12 bases between them. There are 14 residues in the CDR3. The CDR3 region has the DNA TGTGCCAGCTCGGCCGGACACCTCAATCAGCCCCAGCATTTT. Residues: CASSAGHLNQPQHF.

This clonotype was seen many times. This chain links TRBV6-5 with TRBJ2-7; the D gene could be TRBD1 or TRBD2 (5 bases each). CDR1 is MNHEY, CDR2 SVGAGI, per germline. The V end lost 2 bases, the J end lost 4 bases, and 12 bases lay between the germline ends. There are 14 residues in the CDR3. CDR3 coding DNA: TGTGCCAGCAGTTACGAGGGACGGTCTTACGAGCAGTACTTC. It codes for CASSYEGRSYEQYF.